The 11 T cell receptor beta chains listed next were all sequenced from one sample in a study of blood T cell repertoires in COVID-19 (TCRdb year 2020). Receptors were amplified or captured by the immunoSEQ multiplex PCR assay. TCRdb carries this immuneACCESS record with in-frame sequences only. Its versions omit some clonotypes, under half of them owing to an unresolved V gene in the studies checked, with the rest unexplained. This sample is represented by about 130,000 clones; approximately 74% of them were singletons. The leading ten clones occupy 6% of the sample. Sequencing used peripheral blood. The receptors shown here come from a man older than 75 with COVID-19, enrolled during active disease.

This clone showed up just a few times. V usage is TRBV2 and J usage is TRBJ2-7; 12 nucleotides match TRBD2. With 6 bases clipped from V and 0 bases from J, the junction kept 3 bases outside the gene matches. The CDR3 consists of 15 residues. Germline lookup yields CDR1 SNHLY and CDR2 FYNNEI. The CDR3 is CASRGLAGSSYEQYF. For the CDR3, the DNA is TGTGCCAGCAGGGGACTAGCGGGTAGCTCCTACGAGCAGTACTTC.

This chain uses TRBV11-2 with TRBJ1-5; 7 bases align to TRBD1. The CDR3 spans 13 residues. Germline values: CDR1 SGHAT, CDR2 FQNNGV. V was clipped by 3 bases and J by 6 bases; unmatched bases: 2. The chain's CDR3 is CASSLTGSQPQHF. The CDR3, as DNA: TGTGCCAGCAGCTTGACAGGGAGTCAGCCCCAGCATTTT.

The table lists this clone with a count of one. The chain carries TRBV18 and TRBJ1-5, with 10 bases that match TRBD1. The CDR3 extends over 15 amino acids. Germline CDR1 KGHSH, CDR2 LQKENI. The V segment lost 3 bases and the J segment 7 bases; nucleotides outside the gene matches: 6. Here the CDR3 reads CASSPRDRGVQPQHF. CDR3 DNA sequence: TGTGCCAGCTCACCTAGGGACAGGGGTGTGCAGCCCCAGCATTTT.

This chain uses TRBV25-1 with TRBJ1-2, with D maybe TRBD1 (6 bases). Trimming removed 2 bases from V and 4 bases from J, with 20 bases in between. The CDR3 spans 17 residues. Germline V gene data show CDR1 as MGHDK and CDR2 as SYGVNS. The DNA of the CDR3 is TGTGCCAGCAGTGAAATCGATCGGGCAGGGGTAGGCTATGGCTACACCTTC. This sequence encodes CASSEIDRAGVGYGYTF.

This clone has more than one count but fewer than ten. The CDR3 sequence: CASSSGTGGWETQYF. CDR3 in DNA: TGCGCCAGCAGCTCCGGGACAGGGGGCTGGGAGACCCAGTACTTC. V usage is TRBV5-1 and J usage is TRBJ2-5, with 12 bases that match TRBD1. CDR1 and CDR2 (germline): SGHRS, YFSETQ. V was clipped by 3 bases and J by 5 bases; unmatched bases: 5. The CDR3 consists of 15 residues.

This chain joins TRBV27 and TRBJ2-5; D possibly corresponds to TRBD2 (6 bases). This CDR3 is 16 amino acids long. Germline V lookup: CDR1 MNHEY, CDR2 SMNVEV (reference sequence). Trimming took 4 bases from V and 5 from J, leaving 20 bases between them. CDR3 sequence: CASSSGPGTSRETQYF. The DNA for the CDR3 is TGTGCCAGCAGTTCGGGACCCGGGACTTCCCGGGAGACCCAGTACTTC.

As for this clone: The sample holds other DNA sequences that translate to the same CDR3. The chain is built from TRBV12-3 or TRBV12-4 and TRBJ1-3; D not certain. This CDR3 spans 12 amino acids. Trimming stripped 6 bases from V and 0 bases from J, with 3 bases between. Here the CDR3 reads CASSLSGNTIYF. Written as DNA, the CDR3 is TGTGCCAGCAGCCTCTCTGGAAACACCATATATTTT.

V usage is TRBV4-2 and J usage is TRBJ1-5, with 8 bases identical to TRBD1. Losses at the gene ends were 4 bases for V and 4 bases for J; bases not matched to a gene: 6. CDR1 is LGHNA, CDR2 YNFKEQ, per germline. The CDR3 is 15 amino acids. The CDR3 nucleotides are TGTGCCAGCAGCCCGAACAGGGGGTCGAATCAGCCCCAGCATTTT. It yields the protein CASSPNRGSNQPQHF.

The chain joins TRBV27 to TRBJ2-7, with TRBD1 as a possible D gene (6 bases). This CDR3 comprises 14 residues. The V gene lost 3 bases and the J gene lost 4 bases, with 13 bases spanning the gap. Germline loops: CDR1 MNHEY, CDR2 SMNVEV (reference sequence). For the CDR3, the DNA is TGTGCCAGCAGTTTGAGGGGGAAGCTTTACGAGCAGTACTTC. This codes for CASSLRGKLYEQYF.

Written as DNA, the CDR3 is TGTGCCAGCAGCCGGACAGCTAATGAAAAACTGTTTTTT. Its protein is CASSRTANEKLFF. The chain recombines TRBV7-2 with TRBJ1-4; D might be TRBD1 (6 bases). The germline V and J ends were trimmed by 5 bases and 3 bases, with 7 bases remaining between them. The CDR3 contains 13 residues. Germline loops: CDR1 SGHTA, CDR2 FQGNSA.

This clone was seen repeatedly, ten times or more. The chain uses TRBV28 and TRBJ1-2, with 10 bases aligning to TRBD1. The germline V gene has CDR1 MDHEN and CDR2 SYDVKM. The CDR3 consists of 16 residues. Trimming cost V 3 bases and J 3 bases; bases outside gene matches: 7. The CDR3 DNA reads TGTGCCAGCAGTTTGACAGGGGGCCCTACTGACTATGGCTACACCTTC. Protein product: CASSLTGGPTDYGYTF.